The T cell receptor (beta chain) described here comes from a study of T cell responses to AZD1222 COVID-19 vaccine. The study, taken as a whole, reports: Among AZD1222 vaccinees, only 5 to 7 were seropositive at baseline. Repertoire sampling occurred only after the peak T cell response. Breadth and depth of Spike-specific TCRs rose after two AZD1222 doses. Unmutated regions of variants are reportedly targeted by nearly half of spike-specific TCRs.

Clones were sequenced by immunoSEQ multiplex PCR, and TCRdb holds only the in-frame ones, with some missing. The top ten clones hold approximately 6.5% of a sample with more than 95,000 clones, around 88% of them seen once. In regard to this clone: Its antigen is still unknown.

The germline V gene encodes CDR1 SEHNR and CDR2 FQNEAQ (reference sequence). The CDR3 runs to 14 residues. V lost 2 bases and J lost 5; bases outside the gene matches: 2. The specimen comprised peripheral blood, sampled 28 days after the second AZD1222 dose. The receptor comes from an adult who received the AZD1222 COVID-19 vaccine. This sequence joins TRBV7-9 and TRBJ2-2; 7 bases line up with TRBD1. Here the CDR3 reads CASSLIQGTGELFF. The CDR3, as DNA: TGTGCCAGCAGCTTAATACAGGGGACCGGGGAGCTGTTTTTT.